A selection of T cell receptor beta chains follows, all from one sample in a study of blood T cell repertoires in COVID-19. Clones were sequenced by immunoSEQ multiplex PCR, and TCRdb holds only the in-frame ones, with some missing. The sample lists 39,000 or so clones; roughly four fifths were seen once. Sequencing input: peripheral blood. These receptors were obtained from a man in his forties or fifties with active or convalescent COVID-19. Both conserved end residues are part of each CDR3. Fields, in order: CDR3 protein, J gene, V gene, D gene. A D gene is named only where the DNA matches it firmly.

CDR3 protein: CASSETGYAGGYTF
J gene: TRBJ1-2
V gene: TRBV2
D gene: TRBD1

CDR3 protein: CASSTASGWGETQYF
J gene: TRBJ2-5
V gene: TRBV5-1
D gene: TRBD2

CDR3 protein: CASRLTGGGGYTF
J gene: TRBJ1-2
V gene: TRBV2
D gene: TRBD1

CDR3 protein: CASSTPRSQHF
J gene: TRBJ1-5
V gene: TRBV19
D gene: NA

CDR3 protein: CSASGQGNSPLHF
J gene: TRBJ1-6
V gene: TRBV20-1
D gene: NA

CDR3 protein: CAISELTGNTEAFF
J gene: TRBJ1-1
V gene: TRBV10-3
D gene: NA

CDR3 protein: CASSRQGYSNQPQHF
J gene: TRBJ1-5
V gene: TRBV6-5
D gene: TRBD1

CDR3 protein: CASSLFPGLAQETQYF
J gene: TRBJ2-5
V gene: TRBV27
D gene: TRBD2

CDR3 protein: CASSFETDNEQFF
J gene: TRBJ2-1
V gene: TRBV12-3/TRBV12-4
D gene: NA

CDR3 protein: CASTSTVYNEKLFF
J gene: TRBJ1-4
V gene: TRBV7-9
D gene: NA

CDR3 protein: CASSFSSGYYNEQFF
J gene: TRBJ2-1
V gene: TRBV7-9
D gene: NA

CDR3 protein: CASTSGQGENQPQHF
J gene: TRBJ1-5
V gene: TRBV28
D gene: TRBD1

CDR3 protein: CASSFSGDLRVEQFF
J gene: TRBJ2-1
V gene: TRBV5-1
D gene: NA

CDR3 protein: CASSRTGGQPQHF
J gene: TRBJ1-5
V gene: TRBV2
D gene: TRBD1

CDR3 protein: CASSFRTGGDGYTF
J gene: TRBJ1-2
V gene: TRBV6-6
D gene: TRBD1

CDR3 protein: CASSLVDSQETQYF
J gene: TRBJ2-5
V gene: TRBV5-4
D gene: NA

CDR3 protein: CASSTFRQGDNQPQHF
J gene: TRBJ1-5
V gene: TRBV19
D gene: TRBD1

CDR3 protein: CASSSDRGAPLHF
J gene: TRBJ1-6
V gene: TRBV11-2
D gene: TRBD1

CDR3 protein: CSVTTGGRGETQYF
J gene: TRBJ2-5
V gene: TRBV29-1
D gene: TRBD1

CDR3 protein: CASSAGTGASEKLFF
J gene: TRBJ1-4
V gene: TRBV9
D gene: TRBD1

CDR3 protein: CASSESWAAPNGYTF
J gene: TRBJ1-2
V gene: TRBV2
D gene: NA

CDR3 protein: CASSLEVAGGLSSYEQYF
J gene: TRBJ2-7
V gene: TRBV7-6
D gene: TRBD2

CDR3 protein: CASSFPRIHEQYF
J gene: TRBJ2-7
V gene: TRBV5-4
D gene: NA

CDR3 protein: CASSSQGMTETQYF
J gene: TRBJ2-5
V gene: TRBV5-1
D gene: NA

CDR3 protein: CASSSRGANSYEQYF
J gene: TRBJ2-7
V gene: TRBV7-9
D gene: NA

CDR3 protein: CASSMGRSYTF
J gene: TRBJ1-2
V gene: TRBV19
D gene: NA

CDR3 protein: CASRHRGSKETQYF
J gene: TRBJ2-5
V gene: TRBV3-1/TRBV3-2
D gene: TRBD1

CDR3 protein: CASSPRGSNSPLHF
J gene: TRBJ1-6
V gene: TRBV9
D gene: NA

CDR3 protein: CASSHPDSLYGYTF
J gene: TRBJ1-2
V gene: TRBV5-1
D gene: NA

CDR3 protein: CASSPRDSRSGSPLHF
J gene: TRBJ1-6
V gene: TRBV18
D gene: TRBD1

CDR3 protein: CASSSSGTGDSPLHF
J gene: TRBJ1-6
V gene: TRBV5-1
D gene: TRBD1

CDR3 protein: CASSLKLAERKETQYF
J gene: TRBJ2-5
V gene: TRBV7-9
D gene: TRBD2

CDR3 protein: CASSVPGTGVTEAFF
J gene: TRBJ1-1
V gene: TRBV5-4
D gene: NA

CDR3 protein: CAWSVGSSGSTDTQYF
J gene: TRBJ2-3
V gene: TRBV30
D gene: TRBD2

CDR3 protein: CASSLDGLAGAVNNEQFF
J gene: TRBJ2-1
V gene: TRBV7-3
D gene: TRBD2

CDR3 protein: CASSLTGQAPGKFF
J gene: TRBJ2-1
V gene: TRBV7-9
D gene: TRBD1

CDR3 protein: CAISRGSETQYF
J gene: TRBJ2-5
V gene: TRBV10-3
D gene: NA

CDR3 protein: CASRDSTLAYEQYF
J gene: TRBJ2-7
V gene: TRBV6-5
D gene: NA

CDR3 protein: CASSLATGAGTGELFF
J gene: TRBJ2-2
V gene: TRBV5-1
D gene: TRBD2

CDR3 protein: CASSRGAPNTIYF
J gene: TRBJ1-3
V gene: TRBV14
D gene: NA

CDR3 protein: CASSMKKGATGANVLTF
J gene: TRBJ2-6
V gene: TRBV19
D gene: TRBD1

CDR3 protein: CAISESTSSGGSTGELFF
J gene: TRBJ2-2
V gene: TRBV10-3
D gene: TRBD2

CDR3 protein: CASTPGVGGRGFAETQYF
J gene: TRBJ2-5
V gene: TRBV4-1
D gene: TRBD2

CDR3 protein: CARGVRVTNSPLHF
J gene: TRBJ1-6
V gene: TRBV2
D gene: NA

CDR3 protein: CASSPATMGGTEAFF
J gene: TRBJ1-1
V gene: TRBV18
D gene: NA

CDR3 protein: CASKGWGGGEQYF
J gene: TRBJ2-7
V gene: TRBV6-5
D gene: TRBD2

CDR3 protein: CASSRTGGNSPLHF
J gene: TRBJ1-6
V gene: TRBV3-1/TRBV3-2
D gene: TRBD1

CDR3 protein: CANPHGGGHEGCEQYF
J gene: TRBJ2-7
V gene: TRBV21-1
D gene: NA

CDR3 protein: CASSEVAGNTIYF
J gene: TRBJ1-3
V gene: TRBV6-1
D gene: NA

CDR3 protein: CASSSSPEREFYEQYF
J gene: TRBJ2-7
V gene: TRBV7-9
D gene: TRBD2

CDR3 protein: CASLNGETQYF
J gene: TRBJ2-5
V gene: TRBV5-4
D gene: NA

CDR3 protein: CAWDSSTDTQYF
J gene: TRBJ2-3
V gene: TRBV30
D gene: NA

CDR3 protein: CASSRTGTSGVYEQYF
J gene: TRBJ2-7
V gene: TRBV7-9
D gene: TRBD2

CDR3 protein: CASRRGTEAFF
J gene: TRBJ1-1
V gene: TRBV28
D gene: NA

CDR3 protein: CASSTRGTSEKLFF
J gene: TRBJ1-4
V gene: TRBV5-4
D gene: NA